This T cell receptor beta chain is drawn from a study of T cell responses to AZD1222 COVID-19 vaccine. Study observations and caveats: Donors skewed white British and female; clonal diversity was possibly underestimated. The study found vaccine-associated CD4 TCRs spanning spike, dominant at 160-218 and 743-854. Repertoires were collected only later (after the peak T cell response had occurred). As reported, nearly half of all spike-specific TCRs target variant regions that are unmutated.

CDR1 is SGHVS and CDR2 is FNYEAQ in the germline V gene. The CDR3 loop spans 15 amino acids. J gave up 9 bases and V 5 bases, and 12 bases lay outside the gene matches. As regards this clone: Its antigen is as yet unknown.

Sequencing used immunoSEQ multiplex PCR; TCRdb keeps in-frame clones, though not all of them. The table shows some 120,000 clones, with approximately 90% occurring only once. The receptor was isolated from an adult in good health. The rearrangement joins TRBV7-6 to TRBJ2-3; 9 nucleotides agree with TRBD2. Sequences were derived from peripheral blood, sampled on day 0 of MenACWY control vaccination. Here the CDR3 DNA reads TGTGCCAGCAGCCCAGGCGAGCGGGAGGTTTCCACGCAGTATTTT. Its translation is CASSPGEREVSTQYF.